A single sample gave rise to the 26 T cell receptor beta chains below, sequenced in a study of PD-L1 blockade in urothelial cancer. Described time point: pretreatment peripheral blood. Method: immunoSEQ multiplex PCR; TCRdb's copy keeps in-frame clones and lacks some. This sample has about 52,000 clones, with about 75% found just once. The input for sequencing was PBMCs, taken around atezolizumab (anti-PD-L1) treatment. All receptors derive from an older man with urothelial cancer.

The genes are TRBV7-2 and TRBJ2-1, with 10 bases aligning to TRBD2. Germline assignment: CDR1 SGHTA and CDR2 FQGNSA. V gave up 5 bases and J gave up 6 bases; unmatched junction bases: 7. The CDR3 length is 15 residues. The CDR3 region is CASSLLAGMGNEQFF. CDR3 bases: TGTGCCAGCAGCCTACTAGCGGGAATGGGCAATGAGCAGTTCTTC.

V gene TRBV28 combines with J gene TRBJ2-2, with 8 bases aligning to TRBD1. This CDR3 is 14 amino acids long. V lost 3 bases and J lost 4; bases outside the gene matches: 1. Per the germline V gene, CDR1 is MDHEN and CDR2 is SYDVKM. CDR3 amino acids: CASSFRGPTGELFF. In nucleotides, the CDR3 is TGTGCCAGCAGTTTCAGGGGGCCCACCGGGGAGCTGTTTTTT.

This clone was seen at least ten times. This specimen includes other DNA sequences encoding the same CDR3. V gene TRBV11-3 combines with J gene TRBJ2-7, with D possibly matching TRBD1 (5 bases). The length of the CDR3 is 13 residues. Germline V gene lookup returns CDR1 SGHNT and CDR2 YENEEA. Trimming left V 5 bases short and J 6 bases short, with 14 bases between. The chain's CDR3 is CASSLGRVGEQYF. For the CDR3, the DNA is TGTGCCAGCAGCCTGGGCAGGGTAGGCGAGCAGTACTTC.

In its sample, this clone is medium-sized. CDR3 coding DNA: TGCGCCAGCAGCCCGGAGACAGGGGCCGGCTACACCTTC. Translating it yields CASSPETGAGYTF. This chain connects TRBV5-1 to TRBJ1-2, with 8 positions matching TRBD1. The CDR3 loop spans 13 amino acids. Trimming at V came to 4 bases and at J to 8 bases, leaving 7 bases not matched to a gene. Germline V lookup: CDR1 SGHRS, CDR2 YFSETQ.

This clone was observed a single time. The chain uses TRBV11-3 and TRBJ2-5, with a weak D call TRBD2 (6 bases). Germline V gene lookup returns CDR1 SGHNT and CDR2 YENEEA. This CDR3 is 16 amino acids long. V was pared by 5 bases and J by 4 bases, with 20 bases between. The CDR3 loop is CASSPGGAEGRETQYF. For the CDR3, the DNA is TGTGCCAGCAGCCCTGGAGGGGCGGAGGGGAGAGAGACCCAGTACTTC. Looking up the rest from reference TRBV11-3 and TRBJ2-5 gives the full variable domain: EAGVVQSPRYKIIEKKQPVAFWCNPISGHNTLYWYLQNLGQGPELLIRYENEEAVDDSQLPKDRFSAERLKGVDSTLKIQPAELGDSAVYLCASSPGGAEGRETQYFGPGTRLLVL.

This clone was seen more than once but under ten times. The CDR3 spells CSFLVEVDTIYF. The CDR3 bases are TGCAGCTTTCTGGTTGAGGTTGACACCATATATTTT. J is TRBJ1-3 and V is TRBV29-1; no definite D call. The CDR3 totals 12 residues. Germline V lookup: CDR1 SQVTM, CDR2 ANQGSEA. V shed 8 bases and J shed 8 bases, with 16 bases lying between them.

CDR3 region: CASSLAGRTNEKLFF. The CDR3 region has the DNA TGTGCCAGCAGCTTAGCAGGGAGAACTAATGAAAAACTGTTTTTT. The J gene is TRBJ1-4, the V gene TRBV7-9; D remains unclear. The V gene's germline CDR1 is SEHNR and CDR2 FQNEAQ (reference sequence). This CDR3 has 15 amino acids. Trimming took off 0 bases at V and 1 base at J, with 6 bases between the two ends.

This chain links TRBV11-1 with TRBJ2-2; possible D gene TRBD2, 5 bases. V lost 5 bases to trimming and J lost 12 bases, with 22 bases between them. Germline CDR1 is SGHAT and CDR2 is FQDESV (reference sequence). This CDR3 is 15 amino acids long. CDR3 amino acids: CASSPPGEIRRKLFF. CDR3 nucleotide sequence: TGTGCCAGCAGCCCCCCCGGGGAAATACGGAGGAAGCTGTTTTTT.

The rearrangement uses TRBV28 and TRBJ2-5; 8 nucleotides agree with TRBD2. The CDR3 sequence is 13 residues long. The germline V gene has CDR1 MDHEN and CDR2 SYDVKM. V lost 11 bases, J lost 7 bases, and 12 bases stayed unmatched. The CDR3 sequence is CAHRGSGAGTQYF. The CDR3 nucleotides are TGTGCCCATAGGGGTAGCGGGGCCGGGACCCAGTACTTC.

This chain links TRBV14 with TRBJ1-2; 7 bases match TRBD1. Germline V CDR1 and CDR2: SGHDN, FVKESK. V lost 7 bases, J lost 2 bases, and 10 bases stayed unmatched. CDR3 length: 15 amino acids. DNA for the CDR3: TGTGCCAGCACCGAACGGGGACAGAAGAACTATGGCTACACCTTC. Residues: CASTERGQKNYGYTF.

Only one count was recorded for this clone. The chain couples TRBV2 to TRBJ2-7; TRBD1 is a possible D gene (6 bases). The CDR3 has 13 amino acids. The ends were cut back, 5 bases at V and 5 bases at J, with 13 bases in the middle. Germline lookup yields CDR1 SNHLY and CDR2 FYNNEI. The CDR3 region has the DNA TGTGCCAGCAGTAGGGAAACAGGGAACGAGCAGTACTTC. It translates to CASSRETGNEQYF.

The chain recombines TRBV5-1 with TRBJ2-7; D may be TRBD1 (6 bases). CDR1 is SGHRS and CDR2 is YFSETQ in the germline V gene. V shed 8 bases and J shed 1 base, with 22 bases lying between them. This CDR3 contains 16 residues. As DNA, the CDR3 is TGCGCCAGTAGAAATAAAGGGGGAGAAGGTTCCTACGAGCAGTACTTC. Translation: CASRNKGGEGSYEQYF.

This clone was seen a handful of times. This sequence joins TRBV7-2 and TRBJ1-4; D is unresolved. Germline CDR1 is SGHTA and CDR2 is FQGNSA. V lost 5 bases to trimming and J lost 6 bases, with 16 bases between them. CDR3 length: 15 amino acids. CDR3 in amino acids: CASSPYIARDEKLFF. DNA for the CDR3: TGTGCCAGCAGCCCTTACATAGCGAGGGATGAAAAACTGTTTTTT. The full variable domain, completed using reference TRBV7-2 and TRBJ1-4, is GAGVSQSPSNKVTEKGKDVELRCDPISGHTALYWYRQSLGQGLEFLIYFQGNSAPDKSGLPSDRFSAERTGGSVSTLTIQRTQQEDSAVYLCASSPYIARDEKLFFGSGTQLSVL.

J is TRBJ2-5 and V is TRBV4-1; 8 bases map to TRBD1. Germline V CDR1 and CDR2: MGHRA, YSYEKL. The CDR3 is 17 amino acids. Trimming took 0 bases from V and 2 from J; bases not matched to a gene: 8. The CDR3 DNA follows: TGCGCCAGCAGCCAAGAAGTGCCGGGACAGGTGCAAGAGACCCAGTACTTC. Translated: CASSQEVPGQVQETQYF.

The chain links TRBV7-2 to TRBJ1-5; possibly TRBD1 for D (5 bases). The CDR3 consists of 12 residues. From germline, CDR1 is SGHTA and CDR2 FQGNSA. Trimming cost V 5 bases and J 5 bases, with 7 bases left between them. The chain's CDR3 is CASSRGHQPQHF. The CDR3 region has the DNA TGTGCCAGCAGCAGGGGCCATCAGCCCCAGCATTTT.

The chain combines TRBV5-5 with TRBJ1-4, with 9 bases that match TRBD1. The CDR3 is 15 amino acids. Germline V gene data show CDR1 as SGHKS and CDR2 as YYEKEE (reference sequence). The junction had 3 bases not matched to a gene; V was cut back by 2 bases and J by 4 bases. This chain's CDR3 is CASSFTGGGNEKLFF. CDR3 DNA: TGTGCCAGCAGCTTTACAGGGGGCGGTAATGAAAAACTGTTTTTT. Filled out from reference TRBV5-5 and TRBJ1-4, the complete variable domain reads DAGVTQSPTHLIKTRGQQVTLRCSPISGHKSVSWYQQVLGQGPQFIFQYYEKEERGRGNFPDRFSARQFPNYSSELNVNALLLGDSALYLCASSFTGGGNEKLFFGSGTQLSVL.

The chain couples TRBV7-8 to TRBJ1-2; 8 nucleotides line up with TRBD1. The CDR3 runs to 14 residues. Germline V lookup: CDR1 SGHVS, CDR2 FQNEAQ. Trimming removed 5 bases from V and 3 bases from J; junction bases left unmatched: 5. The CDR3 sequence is CASSPIQGDYGYTF. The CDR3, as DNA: TGTGCCAGCAGCCCCATACAGGGGGACTATGGCTACACCTTC.

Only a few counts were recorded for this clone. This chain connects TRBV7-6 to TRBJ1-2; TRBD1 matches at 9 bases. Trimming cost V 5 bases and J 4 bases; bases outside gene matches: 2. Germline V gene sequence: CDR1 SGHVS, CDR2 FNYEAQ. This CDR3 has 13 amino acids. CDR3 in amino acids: CASSPGQGYGYTF. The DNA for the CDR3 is TGTGCCAGCAGCCCGGGACAGGGCTATGGCTACACCTTC.

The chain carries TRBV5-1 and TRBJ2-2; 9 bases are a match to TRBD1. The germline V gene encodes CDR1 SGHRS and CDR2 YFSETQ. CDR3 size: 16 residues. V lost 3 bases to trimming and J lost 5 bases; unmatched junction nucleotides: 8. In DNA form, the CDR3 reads TGCGCCAGCAGCTGGGAGCCGGGACAGGGTACCGGGGAGCTGTTTTTT. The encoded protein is CASSWEPGQGTGELFF.

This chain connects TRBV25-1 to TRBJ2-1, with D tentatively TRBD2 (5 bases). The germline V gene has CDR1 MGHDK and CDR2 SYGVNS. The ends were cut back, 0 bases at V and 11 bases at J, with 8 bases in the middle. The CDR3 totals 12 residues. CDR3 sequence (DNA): TGTGCCAGCAGTGAATATACGGGAAAGCAGTTCTTC. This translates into CASSEYTGKQFF.

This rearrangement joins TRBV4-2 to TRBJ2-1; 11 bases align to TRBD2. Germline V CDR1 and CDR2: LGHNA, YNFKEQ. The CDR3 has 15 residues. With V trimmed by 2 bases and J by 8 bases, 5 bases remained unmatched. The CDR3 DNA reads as TGTGCCAGCAGCCAATTAGCGGGGGGGCTCGATGAGCAGTTCTTC. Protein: CASSQLAGGLDEQFF.

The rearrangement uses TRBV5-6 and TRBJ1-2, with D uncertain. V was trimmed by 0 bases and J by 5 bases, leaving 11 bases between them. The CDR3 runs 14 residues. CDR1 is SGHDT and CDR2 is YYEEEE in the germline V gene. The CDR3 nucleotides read TGTGCCAGCAGCTTGGACAGAAAGATTTATGGCTACACCTTC. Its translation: CASSLDRKIYGYTF. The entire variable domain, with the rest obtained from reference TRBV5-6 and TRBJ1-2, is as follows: DAGVTQSPTHLIKTRGQQVTLRCSPKSGHDTVSWYQQALGQGPQFIFQYYEEEERQRGNFPDRFSGHQFPNYSSELNVNALLLGDSALYLCASSLDRKIYGYTFGSGTRLTVV.

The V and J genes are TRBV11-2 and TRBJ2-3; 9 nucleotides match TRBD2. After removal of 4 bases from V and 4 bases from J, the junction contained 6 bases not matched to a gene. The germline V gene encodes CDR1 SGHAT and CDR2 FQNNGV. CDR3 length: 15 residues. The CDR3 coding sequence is TGTGCCAGCAGCTCGGCGGGAGGGCCCGCAGATACGCAGTATTTT. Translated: CASSSAGGPADTQYF.

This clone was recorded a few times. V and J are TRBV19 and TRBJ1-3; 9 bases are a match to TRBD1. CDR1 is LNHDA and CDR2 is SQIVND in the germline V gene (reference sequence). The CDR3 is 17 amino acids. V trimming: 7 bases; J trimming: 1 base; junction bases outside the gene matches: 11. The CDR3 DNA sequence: TGTGCCAGTACTCCTGGACAGGGGACGTTGTCTGGAAACACCATATATTTT. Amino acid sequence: CASTPGQGTLSGNTIYF.

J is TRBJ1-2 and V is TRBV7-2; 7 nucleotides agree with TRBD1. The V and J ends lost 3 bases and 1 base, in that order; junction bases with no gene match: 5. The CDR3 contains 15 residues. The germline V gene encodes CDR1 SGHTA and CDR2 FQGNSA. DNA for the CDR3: TGTGCCAGCAGCTTGCCGTCAGGGGGTAACTATGGCTACACCTTC. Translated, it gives CASSLPSGGNYGYTF.

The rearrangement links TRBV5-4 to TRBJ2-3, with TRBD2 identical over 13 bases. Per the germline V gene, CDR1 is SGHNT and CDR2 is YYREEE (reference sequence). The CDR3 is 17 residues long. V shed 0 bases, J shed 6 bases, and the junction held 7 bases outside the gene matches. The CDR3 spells CASSLGTSGRAGDTQYF. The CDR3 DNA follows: TGTGCCAGCAGCTTGGGGACTAGCGGGAGAGCCGGGGATACGCAGTATTTT.